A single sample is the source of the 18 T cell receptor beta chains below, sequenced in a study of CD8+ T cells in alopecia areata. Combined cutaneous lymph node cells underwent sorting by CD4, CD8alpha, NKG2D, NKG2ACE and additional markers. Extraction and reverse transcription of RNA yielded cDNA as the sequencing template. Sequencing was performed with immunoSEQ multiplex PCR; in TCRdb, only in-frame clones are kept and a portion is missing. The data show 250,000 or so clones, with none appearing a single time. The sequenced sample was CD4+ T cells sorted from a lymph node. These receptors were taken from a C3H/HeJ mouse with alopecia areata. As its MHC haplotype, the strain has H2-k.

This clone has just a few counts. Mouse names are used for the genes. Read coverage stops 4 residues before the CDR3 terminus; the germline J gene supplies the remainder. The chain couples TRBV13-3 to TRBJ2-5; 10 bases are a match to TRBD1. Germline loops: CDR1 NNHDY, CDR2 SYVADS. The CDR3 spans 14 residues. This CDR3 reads CASSSGTGVDTQYF. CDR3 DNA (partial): TGTGCCAGCAGTTCCGGGACAGGGGTGGAC.

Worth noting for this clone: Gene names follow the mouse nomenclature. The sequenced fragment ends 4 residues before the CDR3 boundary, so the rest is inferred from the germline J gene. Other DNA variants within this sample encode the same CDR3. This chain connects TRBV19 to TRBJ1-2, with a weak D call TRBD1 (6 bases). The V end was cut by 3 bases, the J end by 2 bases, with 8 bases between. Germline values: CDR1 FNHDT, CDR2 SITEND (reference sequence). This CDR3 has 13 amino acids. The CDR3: CASSKQGNSDYTF. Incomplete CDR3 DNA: TGTGCCAGCAGTAAACAGGGTAACTCC.

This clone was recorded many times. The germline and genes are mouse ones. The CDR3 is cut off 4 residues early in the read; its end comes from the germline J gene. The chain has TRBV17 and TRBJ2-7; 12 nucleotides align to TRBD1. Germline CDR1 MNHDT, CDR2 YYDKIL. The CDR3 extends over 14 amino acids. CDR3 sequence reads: CASSSRDRGHEQYF. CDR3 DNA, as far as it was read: TGTGCTAGCAGTAGTCGGGACAGGGGGCAT.

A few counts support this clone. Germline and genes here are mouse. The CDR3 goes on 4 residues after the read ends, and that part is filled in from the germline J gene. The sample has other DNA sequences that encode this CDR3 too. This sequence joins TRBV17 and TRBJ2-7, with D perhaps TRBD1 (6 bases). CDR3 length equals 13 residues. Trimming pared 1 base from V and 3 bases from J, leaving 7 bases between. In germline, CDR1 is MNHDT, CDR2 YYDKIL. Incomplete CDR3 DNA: TGTGCTAGCAGTAGAGGGACAGACTAT. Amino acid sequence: CASSRGTDY. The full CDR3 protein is CASSRGTDYEQYF.

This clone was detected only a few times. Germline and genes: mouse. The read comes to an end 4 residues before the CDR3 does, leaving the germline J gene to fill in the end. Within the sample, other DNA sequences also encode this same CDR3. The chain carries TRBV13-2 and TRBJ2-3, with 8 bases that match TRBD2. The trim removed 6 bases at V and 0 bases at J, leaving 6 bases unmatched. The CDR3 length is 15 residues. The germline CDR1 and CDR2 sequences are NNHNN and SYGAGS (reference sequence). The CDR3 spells CASAPTGASAETLYF. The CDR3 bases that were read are TGTGCCAGCGCCCCGACTGGGGCTAGTGCAGAA.

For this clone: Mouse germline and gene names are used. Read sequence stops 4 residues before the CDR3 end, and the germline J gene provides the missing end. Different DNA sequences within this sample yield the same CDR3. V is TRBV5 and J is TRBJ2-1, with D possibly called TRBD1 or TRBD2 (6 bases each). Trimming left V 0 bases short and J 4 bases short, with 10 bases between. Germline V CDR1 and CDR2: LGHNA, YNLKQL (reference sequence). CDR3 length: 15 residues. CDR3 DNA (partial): TGTGCCAGCAGCCAAGAGGGGGCTGGGTATGCT. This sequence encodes CASSQEGAGYA. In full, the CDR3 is CASSQEGAGYAEQFF.

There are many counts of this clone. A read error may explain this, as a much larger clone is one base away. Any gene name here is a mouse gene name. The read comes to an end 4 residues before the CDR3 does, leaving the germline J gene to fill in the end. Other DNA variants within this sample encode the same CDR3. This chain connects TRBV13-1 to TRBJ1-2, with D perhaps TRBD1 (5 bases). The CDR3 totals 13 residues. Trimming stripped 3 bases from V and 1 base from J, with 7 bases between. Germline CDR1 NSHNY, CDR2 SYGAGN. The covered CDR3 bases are TGTGCCAGCAGTGGGACAAAAAACTCC. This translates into CASSGTKNS. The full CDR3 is CASSGTKNSDYTF.

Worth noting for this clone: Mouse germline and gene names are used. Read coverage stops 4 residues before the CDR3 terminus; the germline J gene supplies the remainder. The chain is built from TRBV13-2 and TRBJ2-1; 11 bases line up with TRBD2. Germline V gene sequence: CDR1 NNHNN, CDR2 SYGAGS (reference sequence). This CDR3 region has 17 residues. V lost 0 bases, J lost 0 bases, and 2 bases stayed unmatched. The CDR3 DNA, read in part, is TGTGCCAGCGGTGATGCGGGACTGGGGGCTAACTATGCT. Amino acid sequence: CASGDAGLGANYA. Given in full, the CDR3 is CASGDAGLGANYAEQFF.

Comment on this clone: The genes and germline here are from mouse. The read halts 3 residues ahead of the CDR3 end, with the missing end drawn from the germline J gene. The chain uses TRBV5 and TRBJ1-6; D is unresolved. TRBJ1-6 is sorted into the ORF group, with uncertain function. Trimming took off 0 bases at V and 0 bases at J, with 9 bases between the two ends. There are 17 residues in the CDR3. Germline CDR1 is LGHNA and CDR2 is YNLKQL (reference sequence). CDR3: CASSQEFELSYNSPLYF. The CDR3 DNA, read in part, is TGTGCCAGCAGCCAAGAATTCGAACTTTCCTATAATTCGCCC.

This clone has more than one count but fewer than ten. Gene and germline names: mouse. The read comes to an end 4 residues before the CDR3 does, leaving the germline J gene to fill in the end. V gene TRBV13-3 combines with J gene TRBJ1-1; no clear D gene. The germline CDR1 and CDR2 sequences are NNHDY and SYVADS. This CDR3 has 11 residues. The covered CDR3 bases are TGTGCCAGCAGTGGCAGGACA. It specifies CASSGRT. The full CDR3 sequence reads CASSGRTEVFF.

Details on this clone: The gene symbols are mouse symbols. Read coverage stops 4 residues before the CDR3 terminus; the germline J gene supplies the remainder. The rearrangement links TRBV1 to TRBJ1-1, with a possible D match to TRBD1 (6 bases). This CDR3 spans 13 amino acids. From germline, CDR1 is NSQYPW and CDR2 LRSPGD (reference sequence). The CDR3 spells CTCSADGTTEVFF. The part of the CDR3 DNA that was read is TGCACCTGCAGTGCAGATGGGACAACA.

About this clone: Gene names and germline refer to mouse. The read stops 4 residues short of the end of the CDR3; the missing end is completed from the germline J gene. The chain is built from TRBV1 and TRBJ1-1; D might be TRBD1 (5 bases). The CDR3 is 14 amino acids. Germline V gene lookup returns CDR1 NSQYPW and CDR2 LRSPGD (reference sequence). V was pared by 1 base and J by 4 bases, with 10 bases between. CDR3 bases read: TGCACCTGCAGTGCAGTGGGGGAGAGCACA. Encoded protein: CTCSAVGEST. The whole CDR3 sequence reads CTCSAVGESTEVFF.

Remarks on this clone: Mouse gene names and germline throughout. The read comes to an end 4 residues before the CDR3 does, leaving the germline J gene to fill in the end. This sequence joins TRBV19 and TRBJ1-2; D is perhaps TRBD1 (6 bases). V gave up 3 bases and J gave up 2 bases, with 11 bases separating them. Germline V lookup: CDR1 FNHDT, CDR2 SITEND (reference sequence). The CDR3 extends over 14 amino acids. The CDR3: CASSKQRGNSDYTF. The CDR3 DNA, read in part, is TGTGCCAGCAGTAAGCAGAGGGGGAACTCC.

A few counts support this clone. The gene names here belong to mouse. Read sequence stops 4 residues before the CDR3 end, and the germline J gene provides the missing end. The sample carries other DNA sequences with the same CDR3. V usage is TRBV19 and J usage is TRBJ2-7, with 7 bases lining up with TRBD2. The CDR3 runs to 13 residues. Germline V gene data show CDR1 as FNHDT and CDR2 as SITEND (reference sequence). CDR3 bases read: TGTGCCAGCAGTATTCCTGGGGGTTAT. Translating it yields CASSIPGGY. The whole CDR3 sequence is CASSIPGGYEQYF.

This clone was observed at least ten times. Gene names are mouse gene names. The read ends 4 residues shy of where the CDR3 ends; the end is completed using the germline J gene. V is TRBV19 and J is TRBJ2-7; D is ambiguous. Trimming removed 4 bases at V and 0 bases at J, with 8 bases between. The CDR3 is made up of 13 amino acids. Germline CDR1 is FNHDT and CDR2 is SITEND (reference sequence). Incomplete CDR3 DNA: TGTGCCAGCAGTCGAGACATCTCCTAT. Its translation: CASSRDISY. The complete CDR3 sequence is CASSRDISYEQYF. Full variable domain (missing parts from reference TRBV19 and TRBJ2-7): GGIITQTPKFLIGQEGQKLTLKCQQNFNHDTMYWYRQDSGKGLRLIYYSITENDLQKGDLSEGYDASREKKSSFSLTVTSAQKNEMAVFLCASSRDISYEQYFGPGTRLTVL.

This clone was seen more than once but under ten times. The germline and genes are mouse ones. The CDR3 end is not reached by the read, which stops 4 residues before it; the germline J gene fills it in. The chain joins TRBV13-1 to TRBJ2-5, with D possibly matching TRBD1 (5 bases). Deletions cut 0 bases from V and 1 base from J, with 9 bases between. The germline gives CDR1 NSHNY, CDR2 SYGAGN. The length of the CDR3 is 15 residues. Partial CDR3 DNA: TGTGCCAGCAGTGATGCATCAGGGTACCAAGAC. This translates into CASSDASGYQD. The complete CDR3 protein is CASSDASGYQDTQYF.

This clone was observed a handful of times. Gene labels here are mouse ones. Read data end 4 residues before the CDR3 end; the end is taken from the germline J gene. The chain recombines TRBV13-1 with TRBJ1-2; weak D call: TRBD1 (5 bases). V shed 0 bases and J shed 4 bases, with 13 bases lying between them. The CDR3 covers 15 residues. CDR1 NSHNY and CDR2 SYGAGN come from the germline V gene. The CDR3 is CASSDAGREASDYTF. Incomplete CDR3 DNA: TGTGCCAGCAGTGATGCAGGCAGGGAGGCCTCC.

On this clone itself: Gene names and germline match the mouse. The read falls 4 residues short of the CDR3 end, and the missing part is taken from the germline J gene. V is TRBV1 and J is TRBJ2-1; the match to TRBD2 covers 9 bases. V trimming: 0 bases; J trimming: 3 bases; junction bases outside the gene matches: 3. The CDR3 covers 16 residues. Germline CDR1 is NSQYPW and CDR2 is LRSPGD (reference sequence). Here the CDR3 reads CTCSAEGTGPYAEQFF. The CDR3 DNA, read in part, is TGCACCTGCAGTGCAGAGGGGACTGGGCCCTATGCT.